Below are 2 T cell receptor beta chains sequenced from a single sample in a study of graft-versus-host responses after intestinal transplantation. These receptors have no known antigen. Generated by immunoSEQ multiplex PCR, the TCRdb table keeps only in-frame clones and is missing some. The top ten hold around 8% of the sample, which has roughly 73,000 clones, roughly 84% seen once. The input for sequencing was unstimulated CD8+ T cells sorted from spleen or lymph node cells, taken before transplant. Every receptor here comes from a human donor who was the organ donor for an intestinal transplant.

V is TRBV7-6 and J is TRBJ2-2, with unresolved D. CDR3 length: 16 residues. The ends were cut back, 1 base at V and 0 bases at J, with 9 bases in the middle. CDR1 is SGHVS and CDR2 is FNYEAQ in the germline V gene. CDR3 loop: CASSLDWNSNTGELFF. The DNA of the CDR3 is TGTGCCAGCAGCTTAGATTGGAATTCGAACACCGGGGAGCTGTTTTTT.

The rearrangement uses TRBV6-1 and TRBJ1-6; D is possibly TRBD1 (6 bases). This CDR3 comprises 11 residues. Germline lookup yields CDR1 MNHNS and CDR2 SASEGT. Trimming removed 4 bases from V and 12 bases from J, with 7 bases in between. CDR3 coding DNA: TGTGCCAGCAGTGGAGGGGGACCCCTCCACTTT. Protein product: CASSGGGPLHF.